This TCR beta chain was profiled in a study of T cell responses to AZD1222 COVID-19 vaccine. A few counts support this clone. Its target is not known. Assay used: immunoSEQ multiplex PCR; TCRdb lists only in-frame clones, some missing. Here the sample spans under 150,000 clones, roughly 85% being singletons. Overall study results and limits: Researchers report vaccine-associated CD4 TCRs spanning spike, with dominance at 160-218 and 743-854. Samples come after the peak T cell response, not at day 14.

The germline gives CDR1 SGDLS, CDR2 YYNGEE. The CDR3 contains 12 residues. The germline V and J ends were trimmed by 4 bases and 7 bases, with 11 bases remaining between them. V is TRBV9 and J is TRBJ1-2; D may be TRBD1 (5 bases). The specimen was peripheral blood, collected 28 days after the second dose of the MenACWY control vaccine. This TCR was sampled from an adult who received the MenACWY meningococcal vaccine as a control. CDR3 protein: CASSRGLGGYTF. CDR3 coding DNA: TGTGCCAGCAGCAGGGGACTGGGTGGCTACACCTTC.